The present T cell receptor beta chain was sequenced within a study of lymphopenia after photon versus proton radiotherapy. The V end lost 5 bases, the J end lost 4 bases, and 15 bases lay between the germline ends. This CDR3 contains 15 residues. Per the germline V gene, CDR1 is SEHNR and CDR2 is FQNEAQ (reference sequence). Findings of the study overall: Under photons, naive T cells and diversity fell while effector/memory populations rose. Oligoclonal CD8+ Temra expansion after nadir drove photon patients' diversity drop. Post-nadir TCR diversity decline inversely tracked overall survival among those who died.

About this clone: Its target is not known.

TCRdb keeps only in-frame clones here, not all; method: immunoSEQ multiplex PCR. The table shows roughly 30,000 clones, with 90% to 95% occurring only once. The rearrangement joins TRBV7-9 to TRBJ1-5; D possibly corresponds to TRBD1 (5 bases). The TCR comes from a woman between 45 and 60 years old with cholangiocarcinoma. The sample consisted of peripheral blood, taken from a patient treated with photon-based radiotherapy. In DNA form, the CDR3 reads TGTGCCAGCAGCACAGCAGGGTGGGAGAATCAGCCCCAGCATTTT. Its translation: CASSTAGWENQPQHF.